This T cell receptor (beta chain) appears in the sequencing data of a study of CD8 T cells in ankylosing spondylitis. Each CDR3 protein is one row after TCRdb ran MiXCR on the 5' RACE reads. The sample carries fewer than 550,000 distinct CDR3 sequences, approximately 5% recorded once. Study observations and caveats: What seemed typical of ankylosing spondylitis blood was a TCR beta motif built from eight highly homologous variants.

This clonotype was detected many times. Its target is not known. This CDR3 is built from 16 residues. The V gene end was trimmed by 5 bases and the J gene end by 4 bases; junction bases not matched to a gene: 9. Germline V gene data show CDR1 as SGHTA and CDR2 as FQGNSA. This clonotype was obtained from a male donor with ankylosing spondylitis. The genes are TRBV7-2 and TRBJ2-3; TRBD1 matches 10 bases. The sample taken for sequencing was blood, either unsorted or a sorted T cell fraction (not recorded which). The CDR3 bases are TGTGCCAGCAGCCCCGGTTGGACAGGGGGGTCAGATACGCAGTATTTT. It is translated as CASSPGWTGGSDTQYF.